These 28 T cell receptor beta chains share one sample of origin, sequenced in a study of cytomegalovirus exposure and HLA in healthy donors. Libraries were prepared by immunoSEQ multiplex PCR; TCRdb keeps only in-frame clonotypes and omits some of them. The table lists fewer than 140,000 clones, less than 90% of them singletons, with less than 2% in the top ten. The specimen sequenced was PBMCs. These receptors originate from a woman under 30 in good health and CMV-seropositive.

This clone has only one observation. The chain has TRBV28 and TRBJ1-5; D might be TRBD1 (5 bases). Germline assignment: CDR1 MDHEN and CDR2 SYDVKM. The CDR3 consists of 16 residues. Between the trimmed V and J ends, which lost 3 bases and 3 bases, there was a span of 15 bases. The CDR3 spells CASSFIGAALNQPQHF. As DNA, the CDR3 is TGTGCCAGCAGTTTCATAGGGGCCGCCCTCAATCAGCCCCAGCATTTT.

This clone was seen once. The chain couples TRBV7-9 to TRBJ2-7; 7 bases line up with TRBD1. Germline V gives CDR1 SEHNR, CDR2 FQNEAQ (reference sequence). J lost 5 bases, V lost 0 bases, and 7 bases had no gene match. The CDR3 is 15 amino acids. In DNA, the CDR3 is TGTGCCAGCAGCTTAGCGACGACAGGGTGGGACGAGCAGTACTTC. It yields the protein CASSLATTGWDEQYF.

The J gene is TRBJ2-2, the V gene TRBV9; 10 nucleotides line up with TRBD1. This CDR3 has 16 residues. Germline CDR1 and CDR2: SGDLS and YYNGEE. V gave up 2 bases and J gave up 2 bases; unmatched junction bases: 3. CDR3 sequence: CASSVRQGANTGELFF. Here the CDR3 DNA reads TGTGCCAGCAGCGTCAGACAGGGGGCAAACACCGGGGAGCTGTTTTTT.

Details on this clone: Relative to the germline gene, one junction end is altered; a read error may explain this. This chain connects TRBV7-7 to TRBJ2-7; TRBD1 matches at 8 bases. Germline assignment: CDR1 SSHAT and CDR2 FNYEAQ (reference sequence). The CDR3 spans 12 residues. CDR3: CASILDRVEQYF. The CDR3 DNA follows: TGTGCTAGCATCTTGGACAGGGTCGAGCAGTACTTC.

The chain uses TRBV10-3 and TRBJ2-7; D gene unclear. CDR3 length: 13 residues. Germline CDR1 and CDR2: ENHRY and SYGVKD. V lost 3 bases and J lost 4, with 10 bases in between. The CDR3 loop reads CAISDRLWYEQYV. DNA of the CDR3: TGTGCCATCAGTGACCGACTTTGGTACGAGCAGTACGTC.

This CDR3 reads CASSEDSIRGEQYF. For the CDR3, the DNA is TGTGCCAGCAGCGAGGACAGTATAAGGGGCGAGCAGTACTTC. The chain couples TRBV6-1 to TRBJ2-7; possibly TRBD1 for D (6 bases). The CDR3 runs 14 residues. Germline assignment: CDR1 MNHNS and CDR2 SASEGT. Trimming took 6 bases from V and 6 from J, leaving 18 bases between them.

The count of this clone is one. The rearrangement joins TRBV1 to TRBJ2-3; the table's D call, TRBD2, was not checked against the DNA. TRBV1 is labeled a pseudogene. The CDR3 covers 15 residues. The CDR3 region has the DNA TGCACCAGCAGCCAACGAGCGGGGGGCACAGATACGCAGTATTTT. It yields the protein CTSSQRAGGTDTQYF.

The chain joins TRBV2 to TRBJ2-5, with TRBD2 matching over 7 bases. This CDR3 contains 16 residues. Per the germline V gene, CDR1 is SNHLY and CDR2 is FYNNEI. Trimming took 2 bases from V and 4 from J; bases not matched to a gene: 10. The CDR3 region has the DNA TGTGCCAGCAGTGAAAATCTCAGCGGGGTCGGAGAGACCCAGTACTTC. This codes for CASSENLSGVGETQYF.

The V gene is TRBV11-2, the J gene TRBJ1-1; tentative D call: TRBD1 (5 bases). V was trimmed by 2 bases and J by 3 bases, leaving 13 bases between them. Germline V gives CDR1 SGHAT, CDR2 FQNNGV. The CDR3 sequence is 15 residues long. The CDR3 bases are TGTGCCAGCAGCTTACGTCCCGGAGGGGACACTGAAGCTTTCTTT. Amino acids: CASSLRPGGDTEAFF.

The chain links TRBV18 to TRBJ2-7; 8 bases fit TRBD1. Germline CDR1 KGHSH, CDR2 LQKENI. Trimming took 2 bases from V and 5 from J; bases not matched to a gene: 8. This CDR3 has 15 residues. The CDR3 DNA reads as TGTGCCAGCTCACCAGGGCAGGGGGCGGACAACGAGCAGTACTTC. It is translated as CASSPGQGADNEQYF. The variable domain in full, completed from reference TRBV18 and TRBJ2-7, reads NAGVMQNPRHLVRRRGQEARLRCSPMKGHSHVYWYRQLPEEGLKFMVYLQKENIIDESGMPKERFSAEFPKEGPSILRIQQVVRGDSAAYFCASSPGQGADNEQYFGPGTRLTVT.

The chain couples TRBV7-7 to TRBJ2-2, with a tentative D call TRBD2 (6 bases). Germline CDR1 SSHAT, CDR2 FNYEAQ (reference sequence). The CDR3 runs 14 residues. V lost 6 bases to trimming and J lost 1 base, with 9 bases between them. The CDR3 here is CASSWRENTGELFF. DNA of the CDR3: TGTGCCAGCAGTTGGCGGGAGAACACCGGGGAGCTGTTTTTT.

This chain links TRBV7-9 with TRBJ1-6, with D hard to call. Germline CDR1 reads SEHNR; CDR2 reads FQNEAQ (reference sequence). The CDR3 sequence is 13 residues long. V gave up 5 bases and J gave up 7 bases, with 9 bases separating them. The CDR3 region has the DNA TGTGCCAGCAGCGATGAGGCGAATTCACCCCTCCACTTT. It codes for CASSDEANSPLHF.

In nucleotides, the CDR3 is TGTGCCAGCAGCCCCGTTCTAGCGGAGCAAGAGACCCAGTACTTC. As protein: CASSPVLAEQETQYF. The chain joins TRBV7-8 to TRBJ2-5; 7 positions agree with TRBD2. In germline, CDR1 is SGHVS, CDR2 FQNEAQ. V lost 5 bases and J lost 2; bases outside the gene matches: 8. The CDR3 has 15 residues.

The J gene is TRBJ1-5, the V gene TRBV15; D unclear. The CDR3 extends over 15 amino acids. V was pared by 5 bases and J by 0 bases, with 11 bases between. CDR1 and CDR2 (germline): LNHNV, YYDKDF (reference sequence). The CDR3 nucleotides read TGTGCCACCAGCCCTTTGTTATCTAGCAATCAGCCCCAGCATTTT. Residues: CATSPLLSSNQPQHF.

The J gene is TRBJ1-1, the V gene TRBV29-1; D remains unclear. Germline assignment: CDR1 SQVTM and CDR2 ANQGSEA. CDR3 length equals 12 residues. V lost 5 bases and J lost 1, with 8 bases in between. This CDR3 is CSVHWPNTEAFF. CDR3 DNA: TGCAGCGTTCATTGGCCGAACACTGAAGCTTTCTTT.

This chain joins TRBV9 and TRBJ2-5; the D gene is possibly TRBD2 (7 bases). Germline CDR1 is SGDLS and CDR2 is YYNGEE. Trimming removed 4 bases from V and 5 bases from J, with 15 bases in between. The CDR3 runs to 14 residues. The CDR3 sequence: CASSPEGGHETQYF. CDR3 nucleotides: TGTGCCAGCAGCCCCGAGGGGGGGCATGAGACCCAGTACTTC.

This chain connects TRBV19 to TRBJ2-1; no firm D call. Trimming cost V 4 bases and J 4 bases, with 11 bases left between them. Looked up from germline, CDR1 is LNHDA and CDR2 is SQIVND (reference sequence). This CDR3 contains 14 residues. The CDR3 region has the DNA TGTGCCAGTAGTAGATTTCCAGTTTACAATGAGCAGTTCTTC. The encoded protein is CASSRFPVYNEQFF.

The chain joins TRBV5-1 to TRBJ2-3; D unclear. Germline V lookup: CDR1 SGHRS, CDR2 YFSETQ. Deletions cut 2 bases from V and 4 bases from J, with 11 bases between. The CDR3 covers 14 residues. In DNA, the CDR3 is TGCGCCAGCAGCTTCCTAGACCCCCCAGATACGCAGTATTTT. This sequence encodes CASSFLDPPDTQYF.

The chain has TRBV27 and TRBJ2-1; 9 bases line up with TRBD1. CDR3 length equals 16 residues. The germline V gene has CDR1 MNHEY and CDR2 SMNVEV (reference sequence). Trimming cost V 5 bases and J 9 bases; bases outside gene matches: 14. The CDR3 sequence is CASSPNDRGAMGEQFF. For the CDR3, the DNA is TGTGCCAGCAGTCCAAACGACAGGGGGGCGATGGGTGAGCAGTTCTTC.

The chain employs TRBV5-6 and TRBJ1-6, with D possibly matching TRBD1 (5 bases). The CDR3 loop spans 13 amino acids. Germline lookup yields CDR1 SGHDT and CDR2 YYEEEE. Between the trimmed V and J ends, which lost 4 bases and 14 bases, there was a span of 16 bases. The CDR3 sequence is CASSINTGRSLHF. As DNA, the CDR3 is TGTGCCAGCAGCATAAATACAGGAAGATCCCTCCACTTT.

The V gene is TRBV28, the J gene TRBJ2-1; 9 bases map to TRBD1. The CDR3 is 18 residues long. V gave up 6 bases and J gave up 4 bases; unmatched junction bases: 16. Germline CDR1 reads MDHEN; CDR2 reads SYDVKM. CDR3 in DNA: TGTGCCAGCAGGATTAATGAAGCGGCACAGGGGGCGTACAATGAGCAGTTCTTC. It specifies CASRINEAAQGAYNEQFF.

A few counts support this clone. The chain is built from TRBV25-1 and TRBJ1-2; D is undetermined. Germline V gives CDR1 MGHDK, CDR2 SYGVNS. Between the trimmed V and J ends, which lost 3 bases and 4 bases, there was a span of 9 bases. The CDR3 length is 13 residues. CDR3 residues: CASSDASTYGYTF. The CDR3 coding sequence is TGTGCCAGCAGTGATGCGTCCACCTATGGCTACACCTTC.

V is TRBV6-1 and J is TRBJ2-3; D uncertain. Trimming took off 7 bases at V and 10 bases at J, with 18 bases between the two ends. The CDR3 totals 13 residues. Germline-derived CDR1 and CDR2 are MNHNS and SASEGT. The CDR3 is CASNNEALRSQYF. CDR3 DNA sequence: TGTGCCAGCAACAACGAGGCCCTCCGGTCGCAGTATTTT.

CDR3 sequence: CASSLEREPQHF. The CDR3 coding sequence is TGTGCCAGCAGCTTAGAGCGGGAGCCCCAGCATTTT. The chain uses TRBV7-9 and TRBJ1-5; D not resolved. V lost 1 base and J lost 8, with 6 bases in between. The CDR3 contains 12 residues. Germline assignment: CDR1 SEHNR and CDR2 FQNEAQ (reference sequence). The full variable domain, completed using reference TRBV7-9 and TRBJ1-5, is DTGVSQNPRHKITKRGQNVTFRCDPISEHNRLYWYRQTLGQGPEFLTYFQNEAQLEKSRLLSDRFSAERPKGSFSTLEIQRTEQGDSAMYLCASSLEREPQHFGDGTRLSIL.

The CDR3 nucleotides read TGTGCCAGCAGTGAATATGACACGTACAGCCCAATCTATGGCTACACCTTC. This gives the protein CASSEYDTYSPIYGYTF. The chain carries TRBV25-1 and TRBJ1-2; D remains ambiguous. CDR1 and CDR2 (germline): MGHDK, SYGVNS. The CDR3 has 17 residues. V lost 0 bases and J 4 bases, leaving 18 bases between the germline ends.

A few counts support this clone. The chain couples TRBV27 to TRBJ2-7, with D perhaps TRBD2 (6 bases). V was pared by 5 bases and J by 4 bases, with 15 bases between. The CDR3 runs to 14 residues. CDR1 MNHEY and CDR2 SMNVEV come from the germline V gene (reference sequence). CDR3 sequence (DNA): TGTGCCAGCAGTCCCGCGCACGGGGGTTACGAGCAGTACGTC. Protein: CASSPAHGGYEQYV.

J is TRBJ1-6 and V is TRBV6-5; the D is unclear. Trimming shortened V by 3 bases and J by 9 bases, and 15 bases separated the two germline ends. Germline V gene lookup returns CDR1 MNHEY and CDR2 SVGAGI. The CDR3 consists of 15 residues. The CDR3 spells CASSYLGGQGSPLHF. CDR3 bases: TGTGCCAGCAGTTATCTAGGCGGTCAAGGTTCACCCCTCCACTTT.

This clone was picked up one time. This chain uses TRBV5-4 with TRBJ1-4; 7 bases line up with TRBD1. Germline V gene sequence: CDR1 SGHNT, CDR2 YYREEE (reference sequence). The CDR3 has 15 amino acids. The ends lost 2 bases at V and 7 bases at J; junction bases unmatched: 8. CDR3 coding DNA: TGTGCCAGCAGCTTTCGAGGGGGCGCGGGTGAAAAACTGTTTTTT. Its translation: CASSFRGGAGEKLFF.